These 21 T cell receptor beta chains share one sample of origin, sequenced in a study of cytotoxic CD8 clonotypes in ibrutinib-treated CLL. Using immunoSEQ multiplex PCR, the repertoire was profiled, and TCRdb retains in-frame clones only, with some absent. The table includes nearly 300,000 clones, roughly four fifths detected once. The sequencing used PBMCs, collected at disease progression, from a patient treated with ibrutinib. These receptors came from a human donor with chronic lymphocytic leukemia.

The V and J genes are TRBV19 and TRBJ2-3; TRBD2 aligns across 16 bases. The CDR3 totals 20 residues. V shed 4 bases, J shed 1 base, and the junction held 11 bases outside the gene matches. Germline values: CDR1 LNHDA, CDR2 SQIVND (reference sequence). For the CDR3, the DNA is TGTGCCAGTAGTAGCCAGGGACTAGCGGGAGGGCCCGGTGGCACAGATACGCAGTATTTT. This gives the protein CASSSQGLAGGPGGTDTQYF.

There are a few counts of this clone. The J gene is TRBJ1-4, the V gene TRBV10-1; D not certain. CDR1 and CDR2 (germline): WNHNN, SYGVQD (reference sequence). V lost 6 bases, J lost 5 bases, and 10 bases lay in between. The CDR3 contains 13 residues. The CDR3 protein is CASSRTVNEKLFF. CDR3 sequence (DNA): TGCGCCAGCAGCAGGACGGTCAATGAAAAACTGTTTTTT.

The CDR3 loop reads CASSLSVRKKLFF. CDR3 nucleotides: TGTGCCAGCAGCTTATCGGTTAGGAAAAAACTGTTTTTT. The chain is built from TRBV11-2 and TRBJ1-4; no clear D gene. The CDR3 consists of 13 residues. CDR1 and CDR2 (germline): SGHAT, FQNNGV. V was cut by 2 bases and J by 9 bases, with 10 bases left in between.

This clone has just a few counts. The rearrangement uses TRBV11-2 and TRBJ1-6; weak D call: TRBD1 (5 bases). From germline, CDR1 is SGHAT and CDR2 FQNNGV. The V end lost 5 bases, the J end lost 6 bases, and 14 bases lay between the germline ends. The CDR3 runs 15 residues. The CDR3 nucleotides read TGTGCCAGCAGCCCCGAGCGGGGCCCTAATTCACCCCTCCACTTT. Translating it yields CASSPERGPNSPLHF. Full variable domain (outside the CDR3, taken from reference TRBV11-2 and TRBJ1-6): EAGVAQSPRYKIIEKRQSVAFWCNPISGHATLYWYQQILGQGPKLLIQFQNNGVVDDSQLPKDRFSAERLKGVDSTLKIQPAKLEDSAVYLCASSPERGPNSPLHFGNGTRLTVT.

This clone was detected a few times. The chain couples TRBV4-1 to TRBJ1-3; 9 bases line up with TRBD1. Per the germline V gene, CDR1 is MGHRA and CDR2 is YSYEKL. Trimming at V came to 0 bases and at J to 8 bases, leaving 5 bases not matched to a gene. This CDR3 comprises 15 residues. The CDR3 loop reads CASSQESRQGDTIYF. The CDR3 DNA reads TGCGCCAGCAGCCAAGAATCGCGACAGGGGGACACCATATATTTT.

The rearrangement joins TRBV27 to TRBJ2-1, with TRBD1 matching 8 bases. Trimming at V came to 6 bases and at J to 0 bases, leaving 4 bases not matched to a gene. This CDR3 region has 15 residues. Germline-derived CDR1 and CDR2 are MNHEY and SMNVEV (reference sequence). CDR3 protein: CASSRGTGSYNEQFF. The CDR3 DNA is TGTGCCAGCAGCAGGGGGACAGGCTCCTACAATGAGCAGTTCTTC.

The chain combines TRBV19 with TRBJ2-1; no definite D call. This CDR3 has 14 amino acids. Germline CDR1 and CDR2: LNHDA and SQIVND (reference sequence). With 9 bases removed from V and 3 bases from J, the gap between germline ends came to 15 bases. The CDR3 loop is CASQRTVYYNEQFF. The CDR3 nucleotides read TGTGCCAGCCAAAGGACGGTATACTACAATGAGCAGTTCTTC.

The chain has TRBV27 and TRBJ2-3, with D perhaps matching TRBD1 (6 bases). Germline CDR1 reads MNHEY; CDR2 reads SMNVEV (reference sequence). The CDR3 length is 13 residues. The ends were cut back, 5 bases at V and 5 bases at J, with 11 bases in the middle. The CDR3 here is CASSALGGDTQYF. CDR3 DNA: TGTGCCAGCAGTGCCCTAGGGGGAGATACGCAGTATTTT.

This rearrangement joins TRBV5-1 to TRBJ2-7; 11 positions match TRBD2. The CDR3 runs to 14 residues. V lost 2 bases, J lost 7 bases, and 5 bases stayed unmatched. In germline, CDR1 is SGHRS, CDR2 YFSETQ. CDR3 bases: TGCGCCAGCAGCTTTAGTAGGACTAGCGGGGAGCAGTACTTC. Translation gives CASSFSRTSGEQYF.

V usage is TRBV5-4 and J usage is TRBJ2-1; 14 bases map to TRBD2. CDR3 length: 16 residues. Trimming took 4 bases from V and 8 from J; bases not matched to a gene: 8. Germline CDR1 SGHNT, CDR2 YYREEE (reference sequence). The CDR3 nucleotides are TGTGCCAGCAGCCCCCGACTAGCGGGGGGGCGGGATGAGCAGTTCTTC. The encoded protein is CASSPRLAGGRDEQFF.

This CDR3 reads CASSRTGFNEQYF. CDR3 coding DNA: TGTGCCAGCAGCCGGACGGGATTCAACGAGCAGTACTTC. This chain uses TRBV5-6 with TRBJ2-7; D perhaps matches TRBD2 (5 bases). CDR3 size: 13 residues. V lost 4 bases to trimming and J lost 5 bases, with 13 bases between them. Germline CDR1 reads SGHDT; CDR2 reads YYEEEE.

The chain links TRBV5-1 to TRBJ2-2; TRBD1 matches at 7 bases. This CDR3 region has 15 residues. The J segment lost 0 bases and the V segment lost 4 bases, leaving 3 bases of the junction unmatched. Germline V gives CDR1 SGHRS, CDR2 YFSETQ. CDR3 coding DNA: TGCGCCAGCAGCCACGGACAGGCGAACACCGGGGAGCTGTTTTTT. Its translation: CASSHGQANTGELFF.

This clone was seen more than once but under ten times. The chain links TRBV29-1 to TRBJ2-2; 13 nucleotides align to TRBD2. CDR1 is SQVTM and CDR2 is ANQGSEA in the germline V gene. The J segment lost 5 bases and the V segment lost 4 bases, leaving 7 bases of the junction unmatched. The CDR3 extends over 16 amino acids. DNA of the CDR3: TGCAGCGTTGGACTAGCGGGGGGTGTCGGGACCGGGGAGCTGTTTTTT. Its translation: CSVGLAGGVGTGELFF.

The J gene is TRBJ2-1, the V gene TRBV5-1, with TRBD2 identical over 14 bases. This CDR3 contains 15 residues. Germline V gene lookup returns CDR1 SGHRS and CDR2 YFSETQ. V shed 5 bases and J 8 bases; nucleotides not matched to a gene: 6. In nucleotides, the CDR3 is TGCGCCAGCAGTGACGGGACTAGCGGGAGTGATGAGCAGTTCTTC. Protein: CASSDGTSGSDEQFF.

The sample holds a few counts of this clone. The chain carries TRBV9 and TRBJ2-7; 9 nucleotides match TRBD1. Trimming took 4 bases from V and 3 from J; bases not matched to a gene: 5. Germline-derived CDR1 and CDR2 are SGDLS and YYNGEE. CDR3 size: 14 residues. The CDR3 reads CASSLGTGNYEQYF. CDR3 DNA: TGTGCCAGCAGCCTCGGGACAGGGAACTACGAGCAGTACTTC.

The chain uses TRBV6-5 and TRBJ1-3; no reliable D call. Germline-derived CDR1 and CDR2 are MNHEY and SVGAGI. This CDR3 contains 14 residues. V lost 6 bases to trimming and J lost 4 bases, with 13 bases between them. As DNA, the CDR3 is TGTGCCAGCAGCCTGCGGATACTAGGAAACACCATATATTTT. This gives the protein CASSLRILGNTIYF.

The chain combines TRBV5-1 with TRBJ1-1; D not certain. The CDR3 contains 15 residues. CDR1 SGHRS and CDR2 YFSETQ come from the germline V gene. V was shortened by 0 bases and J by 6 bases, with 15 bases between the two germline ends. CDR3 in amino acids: CASSLVISGSSEAFF. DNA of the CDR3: TGCGCCAGCAGCTTGGTGATTTCGGGGAGCTCTGAAGCTTTCTTT. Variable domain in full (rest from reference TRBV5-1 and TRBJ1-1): KAGVTQTPRYLIKTRGQQVTLSCSPISGHRSVSWYQQTPGQGLQFLFEYFSETQRNKGNFPGRFSGRQFSNSRSEMNVSTLELGDSALYLCASSLVISGSSEAFFGQGTRLTVV.

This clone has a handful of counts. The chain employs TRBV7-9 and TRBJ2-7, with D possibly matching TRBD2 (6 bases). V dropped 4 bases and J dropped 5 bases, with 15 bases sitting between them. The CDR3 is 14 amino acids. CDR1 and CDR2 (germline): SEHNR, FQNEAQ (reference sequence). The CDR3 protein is CASSSLVGGDEQYF. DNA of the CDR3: TGTGCCAGCAGCTCACTAGTAGGAGGGGACGAGCAGTACTTC.

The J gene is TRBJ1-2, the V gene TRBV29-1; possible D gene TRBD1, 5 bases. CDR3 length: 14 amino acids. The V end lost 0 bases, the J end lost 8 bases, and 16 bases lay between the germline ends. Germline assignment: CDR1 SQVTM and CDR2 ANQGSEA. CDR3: CSVEDHRRTWGYTF. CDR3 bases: TGCAGCGTTGAAGATCACAGGAGGACTTGGGGCTACACCTTC.

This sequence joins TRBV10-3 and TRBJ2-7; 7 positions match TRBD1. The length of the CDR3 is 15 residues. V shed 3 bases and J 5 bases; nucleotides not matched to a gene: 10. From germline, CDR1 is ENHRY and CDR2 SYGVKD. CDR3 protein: CAISDSYRGSDEQYF. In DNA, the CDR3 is TGTGCCATCAGTGATTCTTACAGGGGTTCGGACGAGCAGTACTTC.

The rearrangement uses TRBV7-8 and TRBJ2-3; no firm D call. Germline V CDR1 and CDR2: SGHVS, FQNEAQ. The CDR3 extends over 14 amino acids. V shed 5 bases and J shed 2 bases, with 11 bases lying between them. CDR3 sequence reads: CASSTPPFTDTQYF. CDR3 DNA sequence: TGTGCCAGCAGCACACCCCCCTTCACAGATACGCAGTATTTT.